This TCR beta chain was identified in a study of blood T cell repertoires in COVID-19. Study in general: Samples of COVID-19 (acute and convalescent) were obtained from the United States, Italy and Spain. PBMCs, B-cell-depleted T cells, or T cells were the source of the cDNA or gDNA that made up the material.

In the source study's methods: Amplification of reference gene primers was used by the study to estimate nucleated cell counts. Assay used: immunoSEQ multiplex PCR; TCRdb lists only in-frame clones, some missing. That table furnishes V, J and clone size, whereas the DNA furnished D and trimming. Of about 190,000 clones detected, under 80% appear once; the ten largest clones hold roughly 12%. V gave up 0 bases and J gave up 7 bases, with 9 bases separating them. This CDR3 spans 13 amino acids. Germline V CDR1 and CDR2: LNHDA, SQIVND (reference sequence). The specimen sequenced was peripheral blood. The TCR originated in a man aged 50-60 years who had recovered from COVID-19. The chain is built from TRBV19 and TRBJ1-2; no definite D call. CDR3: CASSIDHGVGYTF. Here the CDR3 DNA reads TGTGCCAGTAGTATAGATCACGGGGTTGGCTACACCTTC.